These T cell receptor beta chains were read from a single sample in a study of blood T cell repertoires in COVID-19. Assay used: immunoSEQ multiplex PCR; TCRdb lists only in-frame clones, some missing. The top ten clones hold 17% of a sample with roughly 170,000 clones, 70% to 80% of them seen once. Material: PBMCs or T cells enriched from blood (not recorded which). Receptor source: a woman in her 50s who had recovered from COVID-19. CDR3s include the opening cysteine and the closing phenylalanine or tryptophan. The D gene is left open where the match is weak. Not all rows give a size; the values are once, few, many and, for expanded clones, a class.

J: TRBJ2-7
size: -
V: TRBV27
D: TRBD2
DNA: TGTGCCAGCAGCCCTAGCGGACGACCGGCCTACGAGCAGTACTTC
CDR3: CASSPSGRPAYEQYF

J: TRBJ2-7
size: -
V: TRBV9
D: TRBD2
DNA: TGTGCCAGCAGCGCCGGACTAGCGGGAGGTGGGGCAGTCTACGAGCAGTACTTC
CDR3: CASSAGLAGGGAVYEQYF

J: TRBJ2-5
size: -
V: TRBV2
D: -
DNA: TGTGCCAGCAGTGAGGAGGCTACCCAGTACTTC
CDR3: CASSEEATQYF

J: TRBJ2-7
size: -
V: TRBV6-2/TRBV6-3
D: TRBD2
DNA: TGTGCCAGCAGTAAGAGAAGGGGACTAGCTAACTACGAGCAGTACTTC
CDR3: CASSKRRGLANYEQYF

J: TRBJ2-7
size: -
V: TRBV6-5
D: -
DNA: TGTGCCAGCAGTTATTCTCGGGACTACGAGCAGTACTTC
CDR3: CASSYSRDYEQYF

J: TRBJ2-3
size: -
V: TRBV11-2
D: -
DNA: TGTGCCAGCCGAGAAAGAGGGCGGAACACAGATACGCAGTATTTT
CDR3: CASRERGRNTDTQYF

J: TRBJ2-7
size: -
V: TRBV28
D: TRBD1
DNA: TGTGCCAGCAGGGCGACAGGGGACGAGCAGTACTTC
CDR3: CASRATGDEQYF

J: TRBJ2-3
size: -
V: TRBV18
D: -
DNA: TGTGCCAGCTCACAGGCGCAGGGCACAGATACGCAGTATTTT
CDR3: CASSQAQGTDTQYF

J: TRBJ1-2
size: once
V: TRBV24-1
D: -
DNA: TGTGCCACCAGTGATCCCCACGGTGGAGGGCAGTGGGGCTACACCTTC
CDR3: CATSDPHGGGQWGYTF

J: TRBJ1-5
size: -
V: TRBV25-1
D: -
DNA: TGTGCCAGCAGTGAATACGGTCAGCCCCAGCATTTT
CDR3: CASSEYGQPQHF

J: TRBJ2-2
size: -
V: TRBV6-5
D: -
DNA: TGTGCCAGCAAGGGGCCAGATGACACCGGGGAGCTGTTTTTT
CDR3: CASKGPDDTGELFF

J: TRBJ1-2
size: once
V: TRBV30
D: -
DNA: TGTGCCTGGAGTGTTGAGGGAGGCTATGGCTACACCTTC
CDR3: CAWSVEGGYGYTF

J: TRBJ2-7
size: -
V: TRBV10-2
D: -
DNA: TGCGCCAGCCGCGGGGCAGGATACTACGAGCAGTACTTC
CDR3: CASRGAGYYEQYF

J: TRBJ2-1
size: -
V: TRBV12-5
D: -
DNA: TGTGCTAGTGGTTTGGTACGGCCAACAGGGTCCCATGAGCAGTTCTTC
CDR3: CASGLVRPTGSHEQFF

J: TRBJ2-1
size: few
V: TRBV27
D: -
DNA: TGTGCCAGCAGTTTCCGGGAAGCTCATGAGCAGTTCTTC
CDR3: CASSFREAHEQFF

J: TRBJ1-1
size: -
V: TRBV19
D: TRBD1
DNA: TGTGCCTGCCGGGACAGGGACACTGAAGCTTTCTTT
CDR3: CACRDRDTEAFF

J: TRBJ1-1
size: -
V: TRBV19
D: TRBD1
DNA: TGTGCCAGTAGGTCCCCCGGGACAGAGGGCTATGAAGCTTTCTTT
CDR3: CASRSPGTEGYEAFF

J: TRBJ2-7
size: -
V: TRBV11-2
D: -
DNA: TGTGCCAGCAGCCTAACTCTGCGGTACGAGCAGTACTTC
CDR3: CASSLTLRYEQYF

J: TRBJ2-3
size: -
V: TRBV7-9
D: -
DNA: TGTGCCAGCACCACGACTGGGGCAGGGATGGGCACAGATACGCAGTATTTT
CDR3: CASTTTGAGMGTDTQYF

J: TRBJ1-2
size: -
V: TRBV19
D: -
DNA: TGTGCCAGTAGTCTACCACGGGTGGGCTACACCTTC
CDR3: CASSLPRVGYTF

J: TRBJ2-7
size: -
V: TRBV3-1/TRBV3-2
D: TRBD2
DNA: TGTGCCAGCAGCCAGTTCGGGACTAGCTACGAGCAGTACTTC
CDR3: CASSQFGTSYEQYF

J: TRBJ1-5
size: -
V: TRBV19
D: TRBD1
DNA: TGTGCCAGCAAATCCGGGACAGGGACGTGGCAGCCCCAGCATTTT
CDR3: CASKSGTGTWQPQHF

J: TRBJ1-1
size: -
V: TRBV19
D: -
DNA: TGTGCCAGTAGTATAGATTGGAGGGGCACTGAAGCTTTCTTT
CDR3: CASSIDWRGTEAFF

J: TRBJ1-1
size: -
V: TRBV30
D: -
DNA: TGTGCCTGGAGTGGCGGGCCAGGGGCTGAAGCTTTCTTT
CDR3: CAWSGGPGAEAFF

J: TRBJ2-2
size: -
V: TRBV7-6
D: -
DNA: TGTGCCAGCAGCCGACTCGGACAGCCGAACACCGGGGAGCTGTTTTTT
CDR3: CASSRLGQPNTGELFF

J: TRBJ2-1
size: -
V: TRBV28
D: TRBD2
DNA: TGTGCCAGCAGTGAAGTAGCGGGGAATGAGCAGTTCTTC
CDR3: CASSEVAGNEQFF

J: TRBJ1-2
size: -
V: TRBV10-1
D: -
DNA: TGCGCCAGCCTGACAGAAAACTATGGCTACACCTTC
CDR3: CASLTENYGYTF

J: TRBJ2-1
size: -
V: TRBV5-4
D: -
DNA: TGTGCCAGCGCGGGCGGGACTGGGTCCTACAATGAGCAGTTCTTC
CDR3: CASAGGTGSYNEQFF

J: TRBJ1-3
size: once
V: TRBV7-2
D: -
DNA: TGTGCCAGCAGCTTAAAGTGGCAGGCGAGCTCTGGAAACACCATATATTTT
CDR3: CASSLKWQASSGNTIYF

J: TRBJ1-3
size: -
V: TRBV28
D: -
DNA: TGTGCCAGCACAGGGGACGCCTTTGCTGGAAACACCATATATTTT
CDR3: CASTGDAFAGNTIYF

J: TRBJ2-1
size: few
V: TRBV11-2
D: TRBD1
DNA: TGTGCCAGCAGCCTGCAAACGGACAGGGCGTACAATGAGCAGTTCTTC
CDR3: CASSLQTDRAYNEQFF

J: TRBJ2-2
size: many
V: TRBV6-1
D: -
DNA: TGTGCCAGCAGTAACAGGAACACCGGGGAGCTGTTTTTT
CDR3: CASSNRNTGELFF

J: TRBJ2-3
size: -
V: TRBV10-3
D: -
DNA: TGTGCCATCAGTGAGCCCCCTAGGATAGCCGAAAGCACAGATACGCAGTATTTT
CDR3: CAISEPPRIAESTDTQYF

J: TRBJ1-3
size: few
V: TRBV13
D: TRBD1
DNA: TGTGCCAGCAGCCGACAGGGCTCTGGAAACACCATATATTTT
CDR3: CASSRQGSGNTIYF

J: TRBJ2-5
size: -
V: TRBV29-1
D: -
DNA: TGCAGCGTTGAAGATCTAGGGCGGGCGGAAGAGACCCAGTACTTC
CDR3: CSVEDLGRAEETQYF

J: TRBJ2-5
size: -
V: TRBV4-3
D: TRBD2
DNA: TGCGCCAGCAGCCCAGGCGGGGCGGGAGGGTCCCAGTACTTC
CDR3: CASSPGGAGGSQYF

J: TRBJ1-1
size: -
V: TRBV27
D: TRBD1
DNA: TGTGCCAGCAGTTTAAATTCAGGGGGGACCTTCGGCACTGAAGCTTTCTTT
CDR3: CASSLNSGGTFGTEAFF

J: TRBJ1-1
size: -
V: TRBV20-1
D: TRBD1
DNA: TGCAGTGCTAGTGGACAGGGGGCGGGTGACACTGAAGCTTTCTTT
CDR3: CSASGQGAGDTEAFF

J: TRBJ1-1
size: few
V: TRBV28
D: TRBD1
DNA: TGTGCCAGCAGGGATGAGCAGGGGGCCGGGACTGAAGCTTTCTTT
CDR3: CASRDEQGAGTEAFF

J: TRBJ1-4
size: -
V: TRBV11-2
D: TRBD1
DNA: TGTGCCAGCAGCATCCGACAGGGAGGAGATGAAAAACTGTTTTTT
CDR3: CASSIRQGGDEKLFF

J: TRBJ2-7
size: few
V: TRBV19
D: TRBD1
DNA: TGTGCCAGTAGTATTGCACAGGGGGCCACCTACGAGCAGTACTTC
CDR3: CASSIAQGATYEQYF